Sequencing of this T cell receptor (beta chain) was carried out in a study of T cells in tumors after PD-1 blockade. Study background: Daily vismodegib 150 mg continued in a subset of anti-PD-1-treated patients. Findings of the study overall: About 45% of tumor TCR clonotypes were also found in blood.

Method: immunoSEQ multiplex PCR; TCRdb's copy keeps in-frame clones and lacks some. In the table there are approximately 59,000 clones, about 82% of which are singletons. A note on this clone: What it binds is unknown.

The CDR3 extends over 12 amino acids. V was trimmed by 1 base and J by 6 bases, leaving 8 bases between them. The V gene's germline CDR1 is SQVTM and CDR2 ANQGSEA. The gene calls are TRBV29-1 and TRBJ2-3, with D perhaps TRBD1 (5 bases). The sequence was obtained from a human donor with basal cell carcinoma. This specimen was PBMCs, taken before anti-PD-1 treatment. Written as DNA, the CDR3 is TGCAGCGTTGAAGGGGGCTGGGATACGCAGTATTTT. Translating it yields CSVEGGWDTQYF.